The sequence of this T cell receptor beta chain was determined in a study of T cell changes during pregnancy in multiple sclerosis. Only in-frame clones appear in the TCRdb table, and some are missing; sequencing was by immunoSEQ multiplex PCR. The sample yields fewer than 75,000 clones, about 91% seen once. The sequenced sample was peripheral blood, obtained in the first trimester of pregnancy. The TCR sequence derives from a female donor with multiple sclerosis, enrolled in a pregnancy study.

The CDR3 DNA reads TGTGCCAGCAGCGCTTTTACTCCGGGACAGCAAGCTTTCTTT. Protein sequence: CASSAFTPGQQAFF. The chain recombines TRBV9 with TRBJ1-1, with TRBD1 identical over 7 bases. The CDR3 contains 14 residues. After removal of 3 bases from V and 9 bases from J, the junction contained 11 bases not matched to a gene. Germline CDR1 and CDR2: SGDLS and YYNGEE.